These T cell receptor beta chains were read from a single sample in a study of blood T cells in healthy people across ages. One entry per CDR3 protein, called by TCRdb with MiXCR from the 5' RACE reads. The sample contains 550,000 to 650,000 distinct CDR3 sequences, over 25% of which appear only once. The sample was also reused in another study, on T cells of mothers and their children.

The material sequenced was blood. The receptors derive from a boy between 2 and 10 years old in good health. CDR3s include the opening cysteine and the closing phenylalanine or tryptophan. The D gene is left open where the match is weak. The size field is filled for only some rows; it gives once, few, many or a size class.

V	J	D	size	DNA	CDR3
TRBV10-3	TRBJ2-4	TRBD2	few	TGTGCCATCAGTGAGTCTGTGGGAGCGGGGAACATTCAGTACTTC	CAISESVGAGNIQYF
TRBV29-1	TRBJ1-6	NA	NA	TGCAGCGTTGGTGACCAGGGTAGTTCACCCCTCCACTTT	CSVGDQGSSPLHF
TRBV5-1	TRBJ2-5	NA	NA	TGCGCCAGCAGCGACGGGGGCCTCCAAGAGACCCAGTACTTC	CASSDGGLQETQYF
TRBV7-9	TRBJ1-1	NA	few	TGTGCCAGCAGCTTAGCCCGCCAGGGCCCTGAAGCTTTCTTT	CASSLARQGPEAFF
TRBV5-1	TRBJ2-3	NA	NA	TGCTCCAGCAGCTTACCCGACTCCAACACGCAGTATTTT	CSSSLPDSNTQYF
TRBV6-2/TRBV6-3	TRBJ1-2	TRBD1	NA	TGTGCCAGCAGTTTCCGATGGTGGACAGGGGACTATGGCTACACCTTC	CASSFRWWTGDYGYTF
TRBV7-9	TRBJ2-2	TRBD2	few	TGTGCCAGCAGCTTCAGCAGGGGACTAGGAAGGAACACCGGGGAGCTGTTTTTT	CASSFSRGLGRNTGELFF
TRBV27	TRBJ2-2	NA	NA	TGTGCCAGCAGTTCCCACAGGGTCACGAACACCGGGGAGCTGTTTTTT	CASSSHRVTNTGELFF
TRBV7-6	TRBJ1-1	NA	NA	TGTGCCAGCAGCTTGGATATGGGGGTGGCTTTCTTT	CASSLDMGVAFF
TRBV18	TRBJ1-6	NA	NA	TGTGCCAGCTCGGAGGACATGGGGGGCTCACCCCTCCACTTT	CASSEDMGGSPLHF
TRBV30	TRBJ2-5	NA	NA	TGTGCCTGGAGAACTCCGGGCAACCGAGAGACCCAGTACTTC	CAWRTPGNRETQYF
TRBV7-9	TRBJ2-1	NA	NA	TGTGCCAGCAGCTTTTCCGGGCAGGGGCGGAGGGTCGAGAACAATGAGCAGTTCTTC	CASSFSGQGRRVENNEQFF
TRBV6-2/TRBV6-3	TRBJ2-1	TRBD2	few	TGTGCCAGCAGCTGGACTAGCGAAGAAGATGAGCAGTTCTTC	CASSWTSEEDEQFF
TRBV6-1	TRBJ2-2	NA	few	TGTGCCAGCAGTGACTTCAATTCGAACACCGGGGAGCTGTTTTTT	CASSDFNSNTGELFF
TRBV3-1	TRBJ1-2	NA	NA	TGTGCCAGCAGCCAAGAACAAATGTCTGGTCGGGGAAACTATGGCTACACCTTC	CASSQEQMSGRGNYGYTF
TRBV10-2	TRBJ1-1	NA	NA	TGCGCCAGCAGGCTGTACAGGGCCGAGGAAGCTTTCTTT	CASRLYRAEEAFF
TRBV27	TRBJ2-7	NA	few	TGTGCCAGCAGCCGCTCCGTCGGGGGTGTAGGGGCTGGGGGTTACGAGCAGTACTTC	CASSRSVGGVGAGGYEQYF
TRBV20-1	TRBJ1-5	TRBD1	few	TGCAGTGCTACCAGGACAGGGGATAGCAATCAGCCTCAGCATTTT	CSATRTGDSNQPQHF
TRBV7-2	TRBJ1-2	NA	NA	TGTGCCAGCAGCTCACGGGGCAGGTTTGGCTACACCTTC	CASSSRGRFGYTF
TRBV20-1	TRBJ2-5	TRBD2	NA	TGCAGTGCTAGAGGTGGACTAGCGGGAGGGCCCGTCCAAGAGACCCAGTACTTC	CSARGGLAGGPVQETQYF
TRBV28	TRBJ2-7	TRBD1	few	TGTGCCAGCAGCTCGGACAGGGGGCGGGACGAGCAGTACTTC	CASSSDRGRDEQYF
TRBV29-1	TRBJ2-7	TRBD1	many	TGCAGCGTGGGAACCGGGACAGGGTCCGAGCAGTACTTC	CSVGTGTGSEQYF
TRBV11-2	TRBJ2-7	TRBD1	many	TGTGCCAGCAGCCCCGGACAGGGTCCCTACGAGCAGTACTTC	CASSPGQGPYEQYF
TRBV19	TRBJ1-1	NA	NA	TGTGCCAGTACGGGCACTGAAGCTTTCTTT	CASTGTEAFF
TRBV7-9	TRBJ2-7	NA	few	TGTGCCAGCAGCGAACTAGGATACTACGAGCAGTACTTC	CASSELGYYEQYF
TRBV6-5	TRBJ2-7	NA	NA	TGTGCCAGCAGTCTCACGGAGAATTACTACGAGCAGTACTTC	CASSLTENYYEQYF
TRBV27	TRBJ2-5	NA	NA	TGTGCCAGCAGTCCTCATATGGACCAAGAGACCCAGTACTTC	CASSPHMDQETQYF
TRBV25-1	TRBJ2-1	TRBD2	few	TGTGCCAGCAGAAAAGCGGGACTCTACAATGAGCAGTTCTTC	CASRKAGLYNEQFF
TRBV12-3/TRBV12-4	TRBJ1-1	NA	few	TGTGCCAGCAGTTTACAAGGCGCTGAAGCTTTCTTT	CASSLQGAEAFF
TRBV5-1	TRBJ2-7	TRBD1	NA	TGCGCCAGCAGCCCCCCGAACCCGACAGGGGCGATCTACGAGCAGTACTTC	CASSPPNPTGAIYEQYF
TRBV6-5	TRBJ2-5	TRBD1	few	TGTGCCAGCAGTTCGGACAGGGGGCAAGAGACCCAGTACTTC	CASSSDRGQETQYF
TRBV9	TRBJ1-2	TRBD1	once	TGTGCCAGCAGCGCAGACCAGGGGGGTTACTATGGCTACACCTTC	CASSADQGGYYGYTF
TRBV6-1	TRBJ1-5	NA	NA	TGTGCCAGCAGCGCCACAGGGACTAGCAATCAGCCCCAGCATTTT	CASSATGTSNQPQHF
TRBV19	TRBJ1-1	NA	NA	TGTGCCAGTAGTATCGTCGTCAGGACTGAAGCTTTCTTT	CASSIVVRTEAFF
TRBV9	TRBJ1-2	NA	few	TGTGCCAGCAGCACCACGGACAGACTTAACTATGGCTACACCTTC	CASSTTDRLNYGYTF
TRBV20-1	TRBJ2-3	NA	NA	TGCAGTGCTAGAGATCCGCGGGAAAGGACAGATACGCAGTATTTT	CSARDPRERTDTQYF
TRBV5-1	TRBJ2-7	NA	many	TGCGCCAGCAGCTTGGGGCAGGCGGTCTACGAGCAGTACTTC	CASSLGQAVYEQYF
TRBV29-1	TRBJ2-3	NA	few	TGCAGTGAAACCGGAGGCGGAGATACGCAGTATTTT	CSETGGGDTQYF
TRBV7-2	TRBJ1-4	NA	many	TGTGCCAGCAGCCGCGACAGGTTTAATGAAAAACTGTTTTTT	CASSRDRFNEKLFF
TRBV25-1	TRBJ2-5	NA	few	TGTGCCAGCAGTGTAAACACTCAAGAGACCCAGTACTTC	CASSVNTQETQYF
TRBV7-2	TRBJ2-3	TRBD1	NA	TGTGCCAGCAGCTTAGAACAGGGGCGAGATACGCAGTATTTT	CASSLEQGRDTQYF
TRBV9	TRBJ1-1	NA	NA	TGTGCCAGCAGCGTAGTTAAGGGCAATTTGAACACTGAAGCTTTCTTT	CASSVVKGNLNTEAFF
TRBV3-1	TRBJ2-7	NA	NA	TGTGCCAGCAGCCAAGATACAGAGGACTACGAGCAGTACTTC	CASSQDTEDYEQYF